Detailed here is one T cell receptor (beta chain). No antigen is known for it. The source of the sample is a study of T cell responses to AZD1222 COVID-19 vaccine. Study-wide results and caveats: Females made up more of the donors, who were largely white British, and clonal diversity may have come out too low.

The CDR3 spans 15 residues. J gave up 3 bases and V 2 bases, and 3 bases lay outside the gene matches. Germline CDR1 is LGHNA and CDR2 is YNFKEQ. The table came from immunoSEQ multiplex PCR; TCRdb's copy has only in-frame clones and leaves some out. This sample carries 130,000 to 150,000 clones, more than 85% of them seen once, and the ten largest clones take roughly 2.8%. The chain uses TRBV4-2 and TRBJ2-1; TRBD2 aligns across 8 bases. This TCR was sampled from an adult in good health. Sample: peripheral blood, taken on day 0 of AZD1222 vaccination. CDR3 region: CASSQPLADYNEQFF. DNA of the CDR3: TGTGCCAGCAGCCAACCACTAGCGGACTACAATGAGCAGTTCTTC.